Here is one T cell receptor beta chain with its context. V trimming: 5 bases; J trimming: 4 bases; junction bases outside the gene matches: 6. There are 14 residues in the CDR3. The V gene's germline CDR1 is LNHDA and CDR2 SQIVND (reference sequence). Method: immunoSEQ multiplex PCR; TCRdb's copy keeps in-frame clones and lacks some. There are over 85,000 clones in the sample; roughly 88% occur only once, and 3.7% lies in the top ten. The sample comes from a study of control samples from healthy donors and cancer patients. The TCR originated in a woman aged 60 to 75 with lung cancer. The material sequenced was PBMCs. The chain employs TRBV19 and TRBJ1-2; 8 bases match TRBD1. The CDR3 loop reads CASSPRQGTYGYTF. The CDR3 region has the DNA TGTGCCAGTAGTCCCCGACAGGGGACCTATGGCTACACCTTC.